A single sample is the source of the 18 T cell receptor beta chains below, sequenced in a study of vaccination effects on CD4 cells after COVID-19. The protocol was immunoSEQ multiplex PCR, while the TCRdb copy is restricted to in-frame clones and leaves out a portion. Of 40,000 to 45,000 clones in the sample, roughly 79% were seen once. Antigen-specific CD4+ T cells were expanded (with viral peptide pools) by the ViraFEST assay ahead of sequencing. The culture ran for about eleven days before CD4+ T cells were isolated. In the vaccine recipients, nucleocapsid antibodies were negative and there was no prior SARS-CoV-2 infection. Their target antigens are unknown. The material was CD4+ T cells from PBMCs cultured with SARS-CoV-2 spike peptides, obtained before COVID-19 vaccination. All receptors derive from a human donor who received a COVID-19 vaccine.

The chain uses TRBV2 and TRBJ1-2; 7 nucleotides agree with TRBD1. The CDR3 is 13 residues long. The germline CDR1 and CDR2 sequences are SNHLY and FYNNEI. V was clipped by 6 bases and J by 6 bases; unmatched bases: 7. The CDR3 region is CASREQGPDGYTF. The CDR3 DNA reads TGTGCCAGCAGGGAACAGGGGCCGGATGGCTACACCTTC.

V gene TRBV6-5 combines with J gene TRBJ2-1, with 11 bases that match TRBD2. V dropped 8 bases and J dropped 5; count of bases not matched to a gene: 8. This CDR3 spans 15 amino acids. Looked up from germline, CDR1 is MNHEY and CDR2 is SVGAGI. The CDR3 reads CASGRETSGDNEQFF. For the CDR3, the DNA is TGTGCCAGCGGGCGGGAGACTAGCGGGGACAATGAGCAGTTCTTC.

The CDR3 reads CASSPSGSPLHF. In DNA form, the CDR3 reads TGCGCCAGCAGCCCTTCGGGTTCACCCCTCCACTTT. The rearrangement links TRBV5-1 to TRBJ1-6; no clear D gene. Germline V CDR1 and CDR2: SGHRS, YFSETQ. The length of the CDR3 is 12 residues. Trimming left V 4 bases short and J 9 bases short, with 8 bases between.

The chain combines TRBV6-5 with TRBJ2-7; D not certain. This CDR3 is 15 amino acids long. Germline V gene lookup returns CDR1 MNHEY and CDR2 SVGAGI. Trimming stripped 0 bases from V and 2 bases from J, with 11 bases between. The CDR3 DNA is TGTGCCAGCAGTTACTCGAAAGTAGGTCCCTACGAGCAGTACGTC. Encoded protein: CASSYSKVGPYEQYV.

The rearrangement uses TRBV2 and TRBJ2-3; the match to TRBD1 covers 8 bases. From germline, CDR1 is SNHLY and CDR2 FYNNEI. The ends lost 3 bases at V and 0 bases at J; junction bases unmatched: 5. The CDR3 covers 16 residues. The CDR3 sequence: CASSDQWTGSTDTQYF. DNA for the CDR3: TGTGCCAGCAGTGATCAGTGGACAGGGAGCACAGATACGCAGTATTTT.

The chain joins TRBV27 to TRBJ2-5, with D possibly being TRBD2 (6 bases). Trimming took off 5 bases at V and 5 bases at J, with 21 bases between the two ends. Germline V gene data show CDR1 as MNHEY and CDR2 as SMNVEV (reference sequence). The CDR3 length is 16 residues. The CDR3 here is CASSPRPEGIRETQYF. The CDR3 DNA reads TGTGCCAGCAGTCCCCGACCGGAGGGGATACGGGAGACCCAGTACTTC.

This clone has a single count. The CDR3 loop is CATSDLQAGAETQYF. CDR3 DNA sequence: TGTGCCACCAGTGATTTGCAAGCGGGGGCGGAGACCCAGTACTTC. V and J are TRBV24-1 and TRBJ2-5, with 8 bases aligning to TRBD2. Germline CDR1 reads KGHDR; CDR2 reads SFDVKD. The CDR3 is made up of 15 amino acids. Trimming took 0 bases from V and 5 from J; bases not matched to a gene: 4.

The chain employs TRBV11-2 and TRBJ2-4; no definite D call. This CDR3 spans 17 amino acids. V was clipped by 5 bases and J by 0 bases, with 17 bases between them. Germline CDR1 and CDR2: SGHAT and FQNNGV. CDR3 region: CASSGRPDRLAKNIQYF. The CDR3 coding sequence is TGTGCCAGCAGCGGCCGTCCGGACCGTTTAGCCAAAAACATTCAGTACTTC.

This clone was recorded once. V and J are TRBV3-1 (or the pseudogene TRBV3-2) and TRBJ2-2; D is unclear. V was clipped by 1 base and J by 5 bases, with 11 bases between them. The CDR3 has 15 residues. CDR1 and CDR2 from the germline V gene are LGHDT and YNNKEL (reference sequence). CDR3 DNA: TGTGCCAGCAGCCAAGTGGGGAAGGTTACCGGGGAGCTGTTTTTT. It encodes CASSQVGKVTGELFF.

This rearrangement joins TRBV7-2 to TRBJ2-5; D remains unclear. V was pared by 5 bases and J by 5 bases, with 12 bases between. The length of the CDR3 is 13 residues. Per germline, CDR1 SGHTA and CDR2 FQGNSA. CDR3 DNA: TGTGCCAGCAGCGACGAGTTCGGTGAGACCCAGTACTTC. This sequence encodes CASSDEFGETQYF.

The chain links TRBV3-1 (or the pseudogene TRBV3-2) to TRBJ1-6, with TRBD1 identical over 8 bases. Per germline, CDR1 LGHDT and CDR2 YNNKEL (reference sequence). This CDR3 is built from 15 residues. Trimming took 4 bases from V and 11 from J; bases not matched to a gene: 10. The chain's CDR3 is CASSPSSGGSTPLHF. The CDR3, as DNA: TGTGCCAGCAGCCCCTCATCAGGGGGCTCGACACCCCTCCACTTT.

The CDR3 DNA reads TGCGCCAGCAGCCAAGGGAGGGGAGAGACCCAGTACTTC. Translating gives CASSQGRGETQYF. The J gene is TRBJ2-5, the V gene TRBV4-1; D might be TRBD2 (6 bases). CDR1 and CDR2 from the germline V gene are MGHRA and YSYEKL. V was clipped by 1 base and J by 4 bases, with 7 bases between them. This CDR3 has 13 residues.

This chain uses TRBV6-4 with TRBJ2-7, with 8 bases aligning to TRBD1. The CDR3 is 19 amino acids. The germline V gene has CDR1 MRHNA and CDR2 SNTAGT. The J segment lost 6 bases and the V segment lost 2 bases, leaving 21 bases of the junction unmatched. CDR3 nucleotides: TGTGCCAGCAGTGACGGCAGGACAGGGCGGGATAAGGGGTTGGTCGAGCAGTACGTC. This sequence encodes CASSDGRTGRDKGLVEQYV.

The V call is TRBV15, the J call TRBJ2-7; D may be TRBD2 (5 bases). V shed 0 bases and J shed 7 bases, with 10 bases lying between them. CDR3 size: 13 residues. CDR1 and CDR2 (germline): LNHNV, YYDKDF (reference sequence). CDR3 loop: CATSRDLREEQYV. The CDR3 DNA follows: TGTGCCACCAGCAGAGATTTAAGGGAGGAGCAGTACGTC.

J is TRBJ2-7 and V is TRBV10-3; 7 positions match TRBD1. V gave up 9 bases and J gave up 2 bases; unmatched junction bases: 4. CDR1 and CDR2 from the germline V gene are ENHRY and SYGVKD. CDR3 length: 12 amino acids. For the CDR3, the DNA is TGTGCCATTGGGACAGCAACCTACGAGCAGTACGTC. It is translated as CAIGTATYEQYV.

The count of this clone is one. CDR3 nucleotide sequence: TGTGCCAGTAGTGCACAGGGGGCTAAGAATTCACCCCTCCACTTT. Protein: CASSAQGAKNSPLHF. The rearrangement joins TRBV19 to TRBJ1-6; 9 bases fit TRBD1. CDR3 length equals 15 residues. Trimming removed 5 bases from V and 7 bases from J; junction bases left unmatched: 6. Germline CDR1 and CDR2: LNHDA and SQIVND (reference sequence). The complete variable domain, with remaining parts taken from reference TRBV19 and TRBJ1-6, reads DGGITQSPKYLFRKEGQNVTLSCEQNLNHDAMYWYRQDPGQGLRLIYYSQIVNDFQKGDIAEGYSVSREKKESFPLTVTSAQKNPTAFYLCASSAQGAKNSPLHFGNGTRLTVT.

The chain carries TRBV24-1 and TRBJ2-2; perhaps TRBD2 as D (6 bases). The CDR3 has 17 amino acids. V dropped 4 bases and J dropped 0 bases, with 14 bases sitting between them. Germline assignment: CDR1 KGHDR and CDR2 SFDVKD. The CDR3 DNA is TGTGCCACCAGTGACCCCGGGACGGGGGCGAACACCGGGGAGCTGTTTTTT. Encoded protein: CATSDPGTGANTGELFF.

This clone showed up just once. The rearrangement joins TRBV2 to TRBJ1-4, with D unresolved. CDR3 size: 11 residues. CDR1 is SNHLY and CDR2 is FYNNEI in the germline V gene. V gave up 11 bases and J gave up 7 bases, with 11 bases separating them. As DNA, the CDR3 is TGTGCCGAAATGGTGTCTGAAAAACTGTTTTTT. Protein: CAEMVSEKLFF.